A selection of T cell receptor beta chains follows, all from one sample in a study of cytomegalovirus exposure and HLA in healthy donors. TCRdb's copy holds only in-frame clones and misses some; the assay was immunoSEQ multiplex PCR. The data contain roughly 120,000 clones, about 73% of them singletons. Sequencing used PBMCs. Source of these receptors: a woman in her 30s in good health and CMV-seropositive. CDR3s leave out the opening cysteine and the closing phenylalanine or tryptophan. D genes are given only for firm matches. Where a row states a size, it is once, few, many or the class of an expanded clone; other rows omit it.

cdr3_aa v_call clone_size d_call j_call
ASSLGRGYEQY TRBV28 . TRBD1 TRBJ2-7
ASSYTPGQGVGQY TRBV5-6 . TRBD1 TRBJ2-4
ASSYRRGQGTYEQY TRBV27 . TRBD1 .
ASSADGGGHEKLF TRBV7-6 . . TRBJ1-4
ASSFSLAGGSDEQF TRBV11-3 . TRBD2 TRBJ2-1
ASSLFGGHYEQY TRBV28 few . TRBJ2-7
ASSRTTGQEYEQY TRBV7-9 . . TRBJ2-7
ASAAGVLNTQY TRBV28 . . TRBJ2-3
ASSSADRAVWNSPLH TRBV5-6 once TRBD1 TRBJ1-6
SVSRGSGSYEQY TRBV29-1 . . TRBJ2-7
SVAGTGTGHADTQY TRBV29-1 . TRBD1 TRBJ2-3
ASSQVPRGQGSPLH TRBV4-1 few TRBD1 TRBJ1-6
ASSDRGRLYTEAF TRBV6-1 few TRBD1 TRBJ1-1